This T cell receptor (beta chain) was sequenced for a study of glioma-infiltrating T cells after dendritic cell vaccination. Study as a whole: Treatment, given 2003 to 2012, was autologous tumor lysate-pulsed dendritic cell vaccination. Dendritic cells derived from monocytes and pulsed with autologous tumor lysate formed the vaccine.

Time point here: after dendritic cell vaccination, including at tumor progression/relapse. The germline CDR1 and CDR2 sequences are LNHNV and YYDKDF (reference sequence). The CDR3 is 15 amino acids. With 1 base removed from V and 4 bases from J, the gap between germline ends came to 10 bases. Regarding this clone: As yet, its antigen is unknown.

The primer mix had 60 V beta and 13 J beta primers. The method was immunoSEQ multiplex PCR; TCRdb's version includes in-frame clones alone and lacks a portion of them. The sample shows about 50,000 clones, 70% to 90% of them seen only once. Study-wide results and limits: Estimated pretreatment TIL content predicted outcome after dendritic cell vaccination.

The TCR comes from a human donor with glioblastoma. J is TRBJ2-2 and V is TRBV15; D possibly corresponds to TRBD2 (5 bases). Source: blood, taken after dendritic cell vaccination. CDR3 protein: CATSRVGDGTGELFF. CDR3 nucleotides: TGTGCCACCAGCAGAGTCGGGGATGGCACCGGGGAGCTGTTTTTT.